The 9 T cell receptor beta chains below were found in one sample sequenced in a study of blood T cells in healthy people across ages. For the second PCR, which ran for about 7 to 11 cycles, a sample-barcoded 5' primer and a J-beta primer mix were used. TCRdb processed the 5' RACE reads anew with MiXCR; each CDR3 protein has one entry. The sample has some 1,500,000 distinct CDR3 sequences; 40% to 45% are singletons. Sequences were obtained from blood. Receptor source: a woman aged 18-30 years in good health.

This sequence joins TRBV6-5 and TRBJ1-4; D not resolved. Trimming cost V 2 bases and J 7 bases, with 11 bases left between them. This CDR3 comprises 14 residues. Germline V gene sequence: CDR1 MNHEY, CDR2 SVGAGI. CDR3 residues: CASSYEGRGEKLFF. The CDR3 nucleotides are TGTGCCAGCAGTTACGAAGGGCGCGGTGAAAAACTGTTTTTT.

For this clonotype: At one of its ends the junction is not consistent with the germline gene, which may arise from a read error. This sequence joins TRBV6-2 or TRBV6-3 and TRBJ2-1; 7 bases are shared with TRBD2. Germline V lookup: CDR1 MNHEY, CDR2 SVGEGT. The CDR3 has 14 residues. The CDR3 loop reads CASSDSGGGNEQFF. In DNA form, the CDR3 reads TGTGCCAGCAGTGACTCGGGGGGAGGCAATGAGCAGTTCTTC.

This clonotype was seen more than once but under ten times. The V gene is TRBV4-3, the J gene TRBJ2-3; D not certain. The CDR3 extends over 16 amino acids. The V end was cut by 0 bases, the J end by 3 bases, with 13 bases between. CDR1 is LGHNA and CDR2 is YSLEER in the germline V gene. CDR3: CASSQDGHSPTDTQYF. Here the CDR3 DNA reads TGCGCCAGCAGCCAAGATGGGCACAGTCCTACAGATACGCAGTATTTT.

The rearrangement links TRBV15 to TRBJ1-5, with TRBD1 as a possible D gene (6 bases). Trimming left V 3 bases short and J 3 bases short, with 15 bases between. CDR1 and CDR2 (germline): LNHNV, YYDKDF (reference sequence). The CDR3 has 16 residues. The CDR3 bases are TGTGCCACCAGCAGGTACAGGGACCGAGACAATCAGCCCCAGCATTTT. Encoded protein: CATSRYRDRDNQPQHF.

CDR3 DNA: TGTGCCACCAGCAGAGATAAAGGTACCGGGGCCAACGTCCTGACTTTC. This encodes CATSRDKGTGANVLTF. V and J are TRBV15 and TRBJ2-6, with unresolved D. Germline assignment: CDR1 LNHNV and CDR2 YYDKDF (reference sequence). CDR3 length equals 16 residues. Deletions cut 0 bases from V and 4 bases from J, with 10 bases between.

Many counts were recorded for this clonotype. The CDR3 loop reads CASSFSGGQPQHF. In nucleotides, the CDR3 is TGTGCCAGCAGTTTTTCGGGTGGCCAGCCCCAGCATTTT. V gene TRBV12-3 or TRBV12-4 combines with J gene TRBJ1-5; D gene uncertain. This CDR3 region has 13 residues. V lost 3 bases and J lost 7, with 10 bases in between.

The chain joins TRBV12-3 or TRBV12-4 to TRBJ1-2; D uncertain. V lost 5 bases and J 0 bases, leaving 13 bases between the germline ends. The CDR3 runs 15 residues. The CDR3: CASSVGREANYGYTF. Written as DNA, the CDR3 is TGTGCCAGCAGTGTCGGACGGGAAGCTAACTATGGCTACACCTTC.

This clonotype appeared a few times. The rearrangement uses TRBV29-1 and TRBJ2-7; D is undetermined. Trimming removed 4 bases from V and 0 bases from J, with 10 bases in between. CDR3 size: 13 residues. Germline V gene sequence: CDR1 SQVTM, CDR2 ANQGSEA. The CDR3 nucleotides are TGCAGCGTTGGGTGGCGGTCCTCCTACGAGCAGTACTTC. It is translated as CSVGWRSSYEQYF.

The chain uses TRBV28 and TRBJ1-5; no clear D. Germline loops: CDR1 MDHEN, CDR2 SYDVKM. Trimming cost V 2 bases and J 9 bases, with 14 bases left between them. The CDR3 extends over 14 amino acids. The CDR3 bases are TGTGCCAGCAGTTTAAATCAGCCTCCTGGGCCCCAGCATTTT. The encoded protein is CASSLNQPPGPQHF. The full variable domain, in which reference TRBV28 and TRBJ1-5 provide the parts outside the CDR3, is DVKVTQSSRYLVKRTGEKVFLECVQDMDHENMFWYRQDPGLGLRLIYFSYDVKMKEKGDIPEGYSVSREKKERFSLILESASTNQTSMYLCASSLNQPPGPQHFGDGTRLSIL.